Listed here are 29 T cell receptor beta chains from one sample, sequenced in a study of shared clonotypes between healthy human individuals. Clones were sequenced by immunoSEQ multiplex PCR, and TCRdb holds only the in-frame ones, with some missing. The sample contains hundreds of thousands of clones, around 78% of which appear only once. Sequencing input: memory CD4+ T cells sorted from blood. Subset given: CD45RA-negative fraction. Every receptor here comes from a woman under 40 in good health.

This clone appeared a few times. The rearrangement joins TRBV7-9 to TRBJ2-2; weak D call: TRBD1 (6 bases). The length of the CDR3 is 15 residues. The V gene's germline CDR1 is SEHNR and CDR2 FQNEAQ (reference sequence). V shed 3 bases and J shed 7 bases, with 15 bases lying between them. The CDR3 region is CASSLNQGFDGELFF. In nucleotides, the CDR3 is TGTGCCAGCAGCTTGAACCAGGGGTTTGACGGGGAGCTGTTTTTT.

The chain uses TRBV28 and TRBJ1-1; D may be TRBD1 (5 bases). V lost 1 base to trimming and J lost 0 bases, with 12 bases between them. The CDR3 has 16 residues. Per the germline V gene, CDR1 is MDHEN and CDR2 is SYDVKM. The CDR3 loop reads CASSLLSDSLNTEAFF. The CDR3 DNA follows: TGTGCCAGCAGTTTATTGAGTGACAGTTTGAACACTGAAGCTTTCTTT.

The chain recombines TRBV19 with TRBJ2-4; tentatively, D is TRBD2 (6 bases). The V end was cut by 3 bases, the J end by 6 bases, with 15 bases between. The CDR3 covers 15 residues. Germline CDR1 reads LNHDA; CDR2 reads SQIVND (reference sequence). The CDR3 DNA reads TGTGCCAGTAGTATGTCGGGGGTTGGGAGAAACATTCAGTACTTC. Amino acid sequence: CASSMSGVGRNIQYF.

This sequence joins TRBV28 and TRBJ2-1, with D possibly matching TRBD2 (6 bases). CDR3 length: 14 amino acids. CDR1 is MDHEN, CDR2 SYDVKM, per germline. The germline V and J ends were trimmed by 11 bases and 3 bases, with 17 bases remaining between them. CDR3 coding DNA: TGTGCCCCGGATGGCGCGGGATACTACAATGAGCAGTTCTTC. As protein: CAPDGAGYYNEQFF.

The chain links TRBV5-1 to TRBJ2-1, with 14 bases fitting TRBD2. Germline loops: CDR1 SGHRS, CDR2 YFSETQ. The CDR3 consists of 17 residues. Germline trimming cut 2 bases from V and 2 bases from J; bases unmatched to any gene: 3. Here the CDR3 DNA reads TGCGCCAGCAGCTTACCGGGACTAGCGGGAGCCTACAATGAGCAGTTCTTC. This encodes CASSLPGLAGAYNEQFF.

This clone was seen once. This CDR3 reads CASSLVGHGGRETQYF. The DNA for the CDR3 is TGTGCCAGCAGCTTAGTAGGGCATGGGGGCCGAGAGACCCAGTACTTC. The chain uses TRBV11-2 and TRBJ2-5, with a tentative D call TRBD1 (6 bases). Germline loops: CDR1 SGHAT, CDR2 FQNNGV. Trimming took 1 base from V and 4 from J, leaving 16 bases between them. This CDR3 has 16 amino acids.

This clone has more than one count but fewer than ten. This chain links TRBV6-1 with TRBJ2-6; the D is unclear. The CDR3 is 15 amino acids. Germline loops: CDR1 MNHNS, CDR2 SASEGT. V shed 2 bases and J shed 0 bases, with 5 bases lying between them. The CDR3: CASSERNSGANVLTF. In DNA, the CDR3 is TGTGCCAGCAGTGAACGTAACTCTGGGGCCAACGTCCTGACTTTC.

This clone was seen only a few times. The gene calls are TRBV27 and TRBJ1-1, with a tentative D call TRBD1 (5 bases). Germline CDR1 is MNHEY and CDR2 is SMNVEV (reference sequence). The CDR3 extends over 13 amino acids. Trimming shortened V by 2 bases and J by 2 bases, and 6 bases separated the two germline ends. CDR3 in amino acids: CASSLRGNTEAFF. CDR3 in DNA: TGTGCCAGCAGTTTAAGGGGTAACACTGAAGCTTTCTTT.

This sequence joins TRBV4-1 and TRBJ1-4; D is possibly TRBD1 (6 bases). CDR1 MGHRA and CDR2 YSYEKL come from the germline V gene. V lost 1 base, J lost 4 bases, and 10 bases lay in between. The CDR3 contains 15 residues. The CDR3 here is CASSQAGQINEKLFF. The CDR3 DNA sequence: TGCGCCAGCAGCCAAGCGGGACAAATTAATGAAAAACTGTTTTTT.

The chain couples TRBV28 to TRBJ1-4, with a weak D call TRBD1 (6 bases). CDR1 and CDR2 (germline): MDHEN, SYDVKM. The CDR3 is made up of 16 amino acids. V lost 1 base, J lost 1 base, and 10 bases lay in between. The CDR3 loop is CASSLSTGLTNEKLFF. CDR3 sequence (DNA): TGTGCCAGCAGTTTATCCACAGGGTTAACTAATGAAAAACTGTTTTTT. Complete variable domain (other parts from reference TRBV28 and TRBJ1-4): DVKVTQSSRYLVKRTGEKVFLECVQDMDHENMFWYRQDPGLGLRLIYFSYDVKMKEKGDIPEGYSVSREKKERFSLILESASTNQTSMYLCASSLSTGLTNEKLFFGSGTQLSVL.

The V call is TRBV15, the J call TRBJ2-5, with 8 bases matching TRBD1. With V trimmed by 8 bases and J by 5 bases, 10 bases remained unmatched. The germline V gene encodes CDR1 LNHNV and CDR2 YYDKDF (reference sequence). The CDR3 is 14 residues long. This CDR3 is CATSVRGRRETQYF. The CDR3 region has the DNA TGTGCCACCTCGGTCAGGGGGCGAAGGGAGACCCAGTACTTC. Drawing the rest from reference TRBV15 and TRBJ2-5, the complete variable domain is DAMVIQNPRYQVTQFGKPVTLSCSQTLNHNVMYWYQQKSSQAPKLLFHYYDKDFNNEADTPDNFQSRRPNTSFCFLDIRSPGLGDTAMYLCATSVRGRRETQYFGPGTRLLVL.

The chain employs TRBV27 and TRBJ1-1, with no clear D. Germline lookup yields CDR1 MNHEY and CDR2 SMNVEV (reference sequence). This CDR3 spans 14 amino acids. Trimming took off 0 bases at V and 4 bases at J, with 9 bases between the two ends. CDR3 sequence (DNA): TGTGCCAGCAGTTTATCCTCCCGGAGCACTGAAGCTTTCTTT. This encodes CASSLSSRSTEAFF.

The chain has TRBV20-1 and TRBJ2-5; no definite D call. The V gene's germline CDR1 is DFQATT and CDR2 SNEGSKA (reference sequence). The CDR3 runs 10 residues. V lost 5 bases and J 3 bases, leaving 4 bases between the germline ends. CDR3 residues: CSALKETQYF. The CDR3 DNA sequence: TGCAGTGCTCTGAAAGAGACCCAGTACTTC.

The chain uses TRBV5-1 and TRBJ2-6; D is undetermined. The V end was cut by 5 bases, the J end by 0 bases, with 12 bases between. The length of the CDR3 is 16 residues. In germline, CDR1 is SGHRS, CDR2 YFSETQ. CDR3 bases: TGCGCCAGCAGTCGGCGGCAGAGCTCTGGGGCCAACGTCCTGACTTTC. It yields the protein CASSRRQSSGANVLTF.

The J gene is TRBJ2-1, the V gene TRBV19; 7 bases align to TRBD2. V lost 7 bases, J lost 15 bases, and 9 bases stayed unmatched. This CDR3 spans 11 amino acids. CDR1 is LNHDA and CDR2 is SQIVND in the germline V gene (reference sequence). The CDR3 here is CASIGGLVPFF. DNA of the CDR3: TGTGCCAGTATCGGCGGACTAGTCCCGTTCTTC.

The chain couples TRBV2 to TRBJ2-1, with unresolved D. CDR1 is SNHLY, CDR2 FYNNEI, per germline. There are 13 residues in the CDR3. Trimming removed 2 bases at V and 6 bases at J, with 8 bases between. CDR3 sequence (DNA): TGTGCCAGCAGTGAAAGCCTAGTCAATGAGCAGTTCTTC. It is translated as CASSESLVNEQFF.

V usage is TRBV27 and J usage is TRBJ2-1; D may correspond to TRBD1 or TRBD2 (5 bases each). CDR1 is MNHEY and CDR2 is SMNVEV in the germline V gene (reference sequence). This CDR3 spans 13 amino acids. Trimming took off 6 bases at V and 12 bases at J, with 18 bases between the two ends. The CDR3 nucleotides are TGTGCCAGCAGCCGCCGTGGGGACGACAGGCAGTTCTTC. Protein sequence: CASSRRGDDRQFF.

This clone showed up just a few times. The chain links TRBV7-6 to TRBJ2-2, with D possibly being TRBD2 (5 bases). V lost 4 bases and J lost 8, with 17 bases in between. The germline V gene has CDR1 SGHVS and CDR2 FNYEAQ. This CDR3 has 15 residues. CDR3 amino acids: CASSSLAQARGELFF. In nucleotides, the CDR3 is TGTGCCAGCAGCTCCCTAGCCCAGGCGCGAGGGGAGCTGTTTTTT.

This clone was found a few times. DNA for the CDR3: TGTGCCAGCAGCCTACGGACAGATGGCTACGAGCAGTACTTC. It codes for CASSLRTDGYEQYF. This rearrangement joins TRBV9 to TRBJ2-7, with D possibly TRBD1 on 6 matching bases. Germline-derived CDR1 and CDR2 are SGDLS and YYNGEE. The CDR3 is 14 amino acids. V lost 4 bases, J lost 3 bases, and 14 bases lay in between.

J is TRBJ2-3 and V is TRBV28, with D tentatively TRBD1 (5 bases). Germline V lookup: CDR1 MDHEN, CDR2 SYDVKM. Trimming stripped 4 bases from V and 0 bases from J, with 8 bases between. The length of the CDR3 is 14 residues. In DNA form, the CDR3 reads TGTGCCAGCAGTTGGGGCACTAGCACAGATACGCAGTATTTT. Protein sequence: CASSWGTSTDTQYF.

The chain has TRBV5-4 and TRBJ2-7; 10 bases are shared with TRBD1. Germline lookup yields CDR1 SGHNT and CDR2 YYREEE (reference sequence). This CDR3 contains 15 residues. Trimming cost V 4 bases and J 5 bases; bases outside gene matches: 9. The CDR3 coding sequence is TGTGCCAGCAGCCAGACCGGGACAGGGGACGACGAGCAGTACTTC. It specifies CASSQTGTGDDEQYF.

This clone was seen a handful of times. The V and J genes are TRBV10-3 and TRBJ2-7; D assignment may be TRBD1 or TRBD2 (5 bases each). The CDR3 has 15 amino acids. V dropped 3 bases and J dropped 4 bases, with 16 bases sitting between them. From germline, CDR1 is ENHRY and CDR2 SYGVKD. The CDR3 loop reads CAISDSPGPNYEQYF. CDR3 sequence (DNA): TGTGCCATCAGTGATTCCCCGGGGCCGAATTACGAGCAGTACTTC.

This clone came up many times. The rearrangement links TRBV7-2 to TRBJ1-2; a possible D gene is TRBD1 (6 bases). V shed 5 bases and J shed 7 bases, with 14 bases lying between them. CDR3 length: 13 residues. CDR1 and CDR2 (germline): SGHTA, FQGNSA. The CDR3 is CASSPQRDTGYTF. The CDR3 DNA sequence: TGTGCCAGCAGCCCTCAACGGGACACTGGCTACACCTTC.

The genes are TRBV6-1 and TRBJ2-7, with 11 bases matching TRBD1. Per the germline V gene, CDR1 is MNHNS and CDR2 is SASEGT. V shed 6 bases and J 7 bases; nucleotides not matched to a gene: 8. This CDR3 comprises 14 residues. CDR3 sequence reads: CASSDGTGGREQYF. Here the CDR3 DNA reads TGTGCCAGCAGCGACGGGACAGGGGGTCGAGAGCAGTACTTC.

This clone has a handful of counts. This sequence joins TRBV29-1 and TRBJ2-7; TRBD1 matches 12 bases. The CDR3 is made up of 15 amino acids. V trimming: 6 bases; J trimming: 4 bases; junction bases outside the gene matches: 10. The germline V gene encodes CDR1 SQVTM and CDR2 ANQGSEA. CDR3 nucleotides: TGCAGCGTGAGGGGGACAGGGGGCGGTGAATACGAGCAGTACTTC. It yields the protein CSVRGTGGGEYEQYF.

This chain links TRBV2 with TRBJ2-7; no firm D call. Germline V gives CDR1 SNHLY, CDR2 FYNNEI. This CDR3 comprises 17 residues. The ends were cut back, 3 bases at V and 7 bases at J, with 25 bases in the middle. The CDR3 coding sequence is TGTGCCAGCAGTGATCCCGGTGGGCGGTCCGATTCCTGGGAGCAGTACTTC. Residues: CASSDPGGRSDSWEQYF.

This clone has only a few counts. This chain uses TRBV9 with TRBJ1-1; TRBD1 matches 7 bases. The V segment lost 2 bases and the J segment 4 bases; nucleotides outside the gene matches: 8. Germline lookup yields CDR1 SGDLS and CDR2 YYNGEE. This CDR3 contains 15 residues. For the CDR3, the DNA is TGTGCCAGCAGCGTGGGAGGGGGCTACGGCACTGAAGCTTTCTTT. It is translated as CASSVGGGYGTEAFF.

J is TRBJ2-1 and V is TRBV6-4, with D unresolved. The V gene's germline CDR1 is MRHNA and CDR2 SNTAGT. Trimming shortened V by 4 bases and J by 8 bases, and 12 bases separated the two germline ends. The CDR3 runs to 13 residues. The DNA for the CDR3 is TGTGCCAGCAGTGTTATTCCTCGGGATGAGCAGTTCTTC. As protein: CASSVIPRDEQFF.

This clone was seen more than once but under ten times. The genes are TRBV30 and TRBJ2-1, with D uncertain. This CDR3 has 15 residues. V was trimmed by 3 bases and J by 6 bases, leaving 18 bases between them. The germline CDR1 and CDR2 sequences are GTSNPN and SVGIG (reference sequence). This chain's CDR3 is CAWSPVPDMFNEQFF. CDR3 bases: TGTGCCTGGAGCCCCGTCCCCGACATGTTCAATGAGCAGTTCTTC. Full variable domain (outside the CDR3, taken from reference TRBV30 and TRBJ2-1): SQTIHQWPATLVQPVGSPLSLECTVEGTSNPNLYWYRQAAGRGLQLLFYSVGIGQISSEVPQNLSASRPQDRQFILSSKKLLLSDSGFYLCAWSPVPDMFNEQFFGPGTRLTVL.